This T cell receptor beta chain comes out of a study of OX40 agonist ivuxolimab in advanced cancers. Here immunoSEQ multiplex PCR was the method, and the copy in TCRdb shows in-frame clones only, minus some. The table has about 40,000 clones, around 84% seen once. CDR3 length: 14 amino acids. V lost 5 bases and J lost 6, with 15 bases in between. Germline V gene lookup returns CDR1 SGHTA and CDR2 FQGNSA. The sequence derives from an adult with an advanced solid tumor such as melanoma, head and neck, liver or kidney cancer. The rearrangement links TRBV7-2 to TRBJ2-3; D is uncertain. Sample: CD4+ or CD8+ T cells sorted from blood, taken in a trial of the OX40 agonist ivuxolimab. As DNA, the CDR3 is TGTGCCAGCAGCCTCTACGCGAGTGGGGATACGCAGTATTTT. This encodes CASSLYASGDTQYF.